Below, 16 T cell receptor beta chains from the same sample are listed, as sequenced in a study of beta chain features in type 1 diabetes. Whole-study results and caveats: Moderate yet significant TCRB CDR3 shortening was seen in Type 1 diabetes patients in all four CD4+ subsets.

Sequenced material consisted of expressed TCRB transcripts (all of the isolated RNA was reverse transcribed). The assay was immunoSEQ multiplex PCR, and TCRdb's table has in-frame clones only and misses some. The repertoire has under 300,000 clones, 16% of them found once; the top ten carry about 0.085%. Antigens of these TCRs are unknown. The sequenced sample was naive CD4+ T cells from blood. All receptors derive from a man younger than 45 with type 1 diabetes.

Only a few counts were recorded for this clone. The rearrangement uses TRBV11-2 and TRBJ2-3; D not resolved. Germline-derived CDR1 and CDR2 are SGHAT and FQNNGV. The V and J ends lost 1 base and 4 bases respectively, with 12 bases between them. The length of the CDR3 is 15 residues. CDR3 residues: CASSLGIALPDTQYF. In DNA form, the CDR3 reads TGTGCCAGCAGCTTAGGTATAGCCCTGCCAGATACGCAGTATTTT.

This rearrangement joins TRBV14 to TRBJ2-7, with 10 bases identical to TRBD2. The CDR3 contains 15 residues. Germline V gene sequence: CDR1 SGHDN, CDR2 FVKESK. The J segment lost 2 bases and the V segment lost 4 bases, leaving 5 bases of the junction unmatched. The CDR3 bases are TGTGCCAGCAGCCGCAGGACTAGCGGAACCTACGAGCAGTACTTC. As protein: CASSRRTSGTYEQYF.

The chain employs TRBV5-1 and TRBJ2-7; tentatively, D is TRBD2 (6 bases). CDR3 length: 16 amino acids. Per the germline V gene, CDR1 is SGHRS and CDR2 is YFSETQ. Trimming stripped 0 bases from V and 0 bases from J, with 13 bases between. CDR3 loop: CASSLAVGGTSYEQYF. The DNA for the CDR3 is TGCGCCAGCAGCTTGGCCGTAGGCGGGACCTCCTACGAGCAGTACTTC.

This clone came up a few times. The chain combines TRBV2 with TRBJ2-1, with 14 bases lining up with TRBD2. V lost 1 base and J lost 9; bases outside the gene matches: 2. Germline CDR1 SNHLY, CDR2 FYNNEI. CDR3 length: 15 amino acids. CDR3 sequence: CASSEGTSGRLEQFF. The DNA of the CDR3 is TGTGCCAGCAGTGAAGGGACTAGCGGGAGGCTTGAGCAGTTCTTC.

The rearrangement links TRBV2 to TRBJ2-2; 10 bases match TRBD2. CDR1 is SNHLY and CDR2 is FYNNEI in the germline V gene. This CDR3 comprises 14 residues. With 6 bases clipped from V and 3 bases from J, the junction kept 1 base outside the gene matches. The CDR3 DNA reads as TGTGCCAGCAGACTAGCGGGATACACCGGGGAGCTGTTTTTT. This gives the protein CASRLAGYTGELFF.

This clone appeared a few times. The chain employs TRBV7-2 and TRBJ2-1, with D perhaps matching TRBD2 (5 bases). Per the germline V gene, CDR1 is SGHTA and CDR2 is FQGNSA. The V end lost 3 bases, the J end lost 8 bases, and 11 bases lay between the germline ends. The CDR3 runs to 13 residues. CDR3 sequence: CASSLVGVDEQFF. CDR3 in DNA: TGTGCCAGCAGCTTGGTGGGAGTCGATGAGCAGTTCTTC.

This clone was found a few times. The chain recombines TRBV5-4 with TRBJ2-7; 8 bases are a match to TRBD1. Unmatched junction bases numbered 7, after V lost 5 bases and J lost 0 bases. CDR3 size: 15 residues. The germline CDR1 and CDR2 sequences are SGHNT and YYREEE (reference sequence). The CDR3 DNA reads TGTGCCAGCAGTATACGACAGGGGAGCTCCTACGAGCAGTACTTC. The encoded protein is CASSIRQGSSYEQYF.

This clone was seen only a few times. This chain joins TRBV28 and TRBJ2-4; D unresolved. Deletions cut 6 bases from V and 8 bases from J, with 17 bases between. The CDR3 runs to 14 residues. Germline CDR1 is MDHEN and CDR2 is SYDVKM. Here the CDR3 DNA reads TGTGCCAGCAGCTCCCCCGTCCGGGTGGACATTCAGTACTTC. Translation gives CASSSPVRVDIQYF.

This clone was observed a handful of times. The gene calls are TRBV10-3 and TRBJ2-7; D not certain. The V gene's germline CDR1 is ENHRY and CDR2 SYGVKD. The CDR3 sequence is 16 residues long. Between the trimmed V and J ends, which lost 0 bases and 5 bases, there was a span of 17 bases. CDR3 region: CAISESIQLSSDEQYF. CDR3 bases: TGTGCCATCAGTGAGTCTATACAGCTCTCTTCGGACGAGCAGTACTTC.

This clone appeared a few times. The chain carries TRBV27 and TRBJ2-5; D gene ambiguous. V lost 5 bases and J 5 bases, leaving 9 bases between the germline ends. In germline, CDR1 is MNHEY, CDR2 SMNVEV (reference sequence). CDR3 length equals 12 residues. CDR3 sequence (DNA): TGTGCCAGCAGTCCCCCTGGGGAGACCCAGTACTTC. Translating it yields CASSPPGETQYF.

The rearrangement uses TRBV28 and TRBJ2-7, with 10 bases aligning to TRBD2. V shed 10 bases, J shed 3 bases, and the junction held 9 bases outside the gene matches. Germline V CDR1 and CDR2: MDHEN, SYDVKM. The CDR3 extends over 14 amino acids. The CDR3 region has the DNA TGTGCCACCTCCCGAGCGGGAGGGTTCTACGAGCAGTACTTC. Its translation is CATSRAGGFYEQYF.

The rearrangement uses TRBV5-1 and TRBJ2-7; D not resolved. Germline V gene lookup returns CDR1 SGHRS and CDR2 YFSETQ. This CDR3 has 12 residues. V was clipped by 4 bases and J by 0 bases, with 5 bases between them. CDR3 sequence: CASSETSYEQYF. The CDR3 DNA sequence: TGCGCCAGCAGCGAAACCTCCTACGAGCAGTACTTC.

This chain links TRBV5-4 with TRBJ1-1; D ambiguous. The length of the CDR3 is 13 residues. Trimming cost V 0 bases and J 3 bases, with 6 bases left between them. Germline lookup yields CDR1 SGHNT and CDR2 YYREEE (reference sequence). CDR3 amino acids: CASSLERDTEAFF. CDR3 DNA sequence: TGTGCCAGCAGCTTGGAGAGGGACACTGAAGCTTTCTTT.

The genes are TRBV18 and TRBJ2-6, with D unclear. The CDR3 loop spans 12 amino acids. V was shortened by 0 bases and J by 6 bases, with 0 bases between the two germline ends. Germline values: CDR1 KGHSH, CDR2 LQKENI. CDR3 bases: TGTGCCAGCTCACCACCGGCCAACGTCCTGACTTTC. Its translation: CASSPPANVLTF.

This clone was counted a few times. This rearrangement joins TRBV10-3 to TRBJ2-1; TRBD2 agrees at 15 bases. With 3 bases clipped from V and 7 bases from J, the junction kept 1 base outside the gene matches. CDR3 size: 15 residues. CDR1 is ENHRY and CDR2 is SYGVKD in the germline V gene. The DNA of the CDR3 is TGTGCCATCAGTGATGGGACTAGCGGGAGGAATGAGCAGTTCTTC. Amino acids: CAISDGTSGRNEQFF.

This clone has a handful of counts. The V gene is TRBV7-2, the J gene TRBJ2-1, with 10 bases fitting TRBD1. The J segment lost 7 bases and the V segment lost 5 bases, leaving 8 bases of the junction unmatched. This CDR3 is built from 15 residues. The V gene's germline CDR1 is SGHTA and CDR2 FQGNSA. The CDR3: CASSRGQGLRNEQFF. The CDR3 coding sequence is TGTGCCAGCAGCCGGGGACAGGGGCTAAGAAATGAGCAGTTCTTC.